Below, 27 T cell receptor beta chains from the same sample are listed, as sequenced in a study of T cell responses to AZD1222 COVID-19 vaccine. The method was immunoSEQ multiplex PCR; TCRdb's version includes in-frame clones alone and lacks a portion of them. Found here are roughly 51,000 clones, roughly 85% of them singletons; the top ten hold 6% to 7%. The material was peripheral blood, obtained 28 days after the second AZD1222 dose. The receptors come from an adult who received the AZD1222 COVID-19 vaccine.

In its sample, this clone was seen a few times. The rearrangement links TRBV9 to TRBJ2-1, with 9 bases identical to TRBD2. This CDR3 is 16 amino acids long. The V segment lost 4 bases and the J segment 5 bases; nucleotides outside the gene matches: 10. Germline assignment: CDR1 SGDLS and CDR2 YYNGEE. CDR3 amino acids: CASSPRASGTHNEQFF. The CDR3 DNA reads as TGTGCCAGCAGCCCCCGGGCTAGCGGGACCCACAATGAGCAGTTCTTC.

V gene TRBV11-3 combines with J gene TRBJ1-2, with TRBD1 matching over 9 bases. Germline V gene sequence: CDR1 SGHNT, CDR2 YENEEA. After removal of 5 bases from V and 7 bases from J, the junction contained 11 bases not matched to a gene. The CDR3 sequence is 15 residues long. The CDR3 loop is CASSAHRGPGVGYTF. CDR3 sequence (DNA): TGTGCCAGCAGCGCTCACAGGGGGCCCGGGGTTGGCTACACCTTC.

The V gene is TRBV2, the J gene TRBJ2-1; weak D call: TRBD2 (6 bases). The germline CDR1 and CDR2 sequences are SNHLY and FYNNEI. The CDR3 sequence is 14 residues long. The germline V and J ends were trimmed by 4 bases and 8 bases, with 15 bases remaining between them. CDR3 sequence reads: CASSASGDADEQFF. CDR3 nucleotides: TGTGCCAGCAGTGCCTCGGGGGACGCAGATGAGCAGTTCTTC.

The chain joins TRBV28 to TRBJ2-7, with 7 positions matching TRBD2. The germline gives CDR1 MDHEN, CDR2 SYDVKM. This CDR3 contains 13 residues. Trimming at V came to 10 bases and at J to 2 bases, leaving 8 bases not matched to a gene. Here the CDR3 DNA reads TGTGCCACCCTAGTAGCGGGTCCCTACGAGCAGTACTTC. It encodes CATLVAGPYEQYF. The whole variable domain, remainder taken from reference TRBV28 and TRBJ2-7, is DVKVTQSSRYLVKRTGEKVFLECVQDMDHENMFWYRQDPGLGLRLIYFSYDVKMKEKGDIPEGYSVSREKKERFSLILESASTNQTSMYLCATLVAGPYEQYFGPGTRLTVT.

This chain connects TRBV2 to TRBJ1-5; D perhaps matches TRBD1 (5 bases). Trimming removed 6 bases from V and 4 bases from J, with 16 bases in between. The CDR3 has 15 amino acids. The V gene's germline CDR1 is SNHLY and CDR2 FYNNEI. CDR3 sequence reads: CASRIWGSSNQPQHF. The CDR3 DNA reads TGTGCCAGCAGGATATGGGGGAGTAGTAATCAGCCCCAGCATTTT.

This clone has only a few counts. The rearrangement uses TRBV11-2 and TRBJ2-5; D gene uncertain. CDR1 and CDR2 (germline): SGHAT, FQNNGV. V dropped 2 bases and J dropped 7 bases, with 11 bases sitting between them. This CDR3 is built from 13 residues. This CDR3 reads CASSLNSIGTQYF. In DNA, the CDR3 is TGTGCCAGCAGCTTAAACTCTATAGGGACCCAGTACTTC.

The chain employs TRBV28 and TRBJ2-7, with 12 bases fitting TRBD1. The trim removed 6 bases at V and 7 bases at J, leaving 10 bases unmatched. The CDR3 has 15 amino acids. Germline CDR1 and CDR2: MDHEN and SYDVKM. Here the CDR3 reads CASSTPGQGAREQYF. The CDR3 region has the DNA TGTGCCAGCAGCACCCCGGGACAGGGGGCGCGTGAGCAGTACTTC.

There are a few counts of this clone. The chain carries TRBV5-1 and TRBJ2-2, with 7 nucleotides matching TRBD2. The CDR3 spans 22 residues. J lost 5 bases, V lost 10 bases, and 35 bases had no gene match. Germline V CDR1 and CDR2: SGHRS, YFSETQ. In DNA form, the CDR3 reads TGCGCCGGCCGGGGCCTTGAGGTCTATGGGGCTTGGCGGGAGCGGGGTACCGGGGAGCTGTTTTTT. Amino acid sequence: CAGRGLEVYGAWRERGTGELFF.

This clone was counted a few times. The CDR3 DNA sequence: TGTGCCACCATGGGACAGGGGGCGGACGAGCAGTACTTC. It translates to CATMGQGADEQYF. This sequence joins TRBV24-1 and TRBJ2-7; 12 nucleotides align to TRBD1. The CDR3 spans 13 residues. V dropped 8 bases and J dropped 5; count of bases not matched to a gene: 3. Germline V gene sequence: CDR1 KGHDR, CDR2 SFDVKD.

V and J are TRBV5-5 and TRBJ2-7; 8 nucleotides line up with TRBD1. The junction had 8 bases not matched to a gene; V was cut back by 3 bases and J by 6 bases. This CDR3 contains 14 residues. Germline V lookup: CDR1 SGHKS, CDR2 YYEKEE (reference sequence). CDR3 residues: CASSSDRGRGEQYF. The CDR3 DNA is TGTGCCAGCAGCTCCGACAGGGGAAGAGGCGAGCAGTACTTC.

CDR3 sequence: CASRSYGSGERGGYEQYF. CDR3 DNA sequence: TGTGCCAGCAGATCCTATGGCAGTGGGGAAAGGGGAGGATACGAGCAGTACTTC. The chain has TRBV28 and TRBJ2-7; maybe TRBD2 (6 bases). CDR1 and CDR2 (germline): MDHEN, SYDVKM. This CDR3 is 18 amino acids long. Trimming pared 6 bases from V and 4 bases from J, leaving 28 bases between.

This rearrangement joins TRBV30 to TRBJ1-1; maybe TRBD1 (5 bases). The CDR3 spans 13 residues. Germline V gene sequence: CDR1 GTSNPN, CDR2 SVGIG (reference sequence). V gave up 2 bases and J gave up 1 base, with 8 bases separating them. CDR3 residues: CAWSRQSNTEAFF. The CDR3 DNA reads TGTGCCTGGAGTAGACAGTCGAACACTGAAGCTTTCTTT.

This rearrangement joins TRBV9 to TRBJ2-7, with TRBD2 identical over 7 bases. With 0 bases clipped from V and 2 bases from J, the junction kept 5 bases outside the gene matches. The V gene's germline CDR1 is SGDLS and CDR2 YYNGEE. The CDR3 covers 15 residues. The CDR3 spells CASSVEASGTYEQYF. CDR3 DNA: TGTGCCAGCAGCGTAGAGGCTAGCGGAACCTACGAGCAGTACTTC.

V is TRBV18 and J is TRBJ2-2; TRBD2 matches at 13 bases. Germline assignment: CDR1 KGHSH and CDR2 LQKENI. The length of the CDR3 is 17 residues. Trimming cost V 4 bases and J 5 bases; bases outside gene matches: 7. This CDR3 is CASSLRTSGRGTGELFF. The CDR3 DNA follows: TGTGCCAGCTCACTCAGGACTAGCGGGAGAGGTACCGGGGAGCTGTTTTTT.

The V call is TRBV18, the J call TRBJ2-7; 7 bases are a match to TRBD2. There are 16 residues in the CDR3. CDR1 and CDR2 from the germline V gene are KGHSH and LQKENI. V lost 4 bases and J lost 0; bases outside the gene matches: 9. The CDR3 DNA is TGTGCCAGCTCACGTGTGTACGGCGGGAGCTCCTACGAGCAGTACTTC. It translates to CASSRVYGGSSYEQYF. The full variable domain, with the rest looked up from reference TRBV18 and TRBJ2-7, is NAGVMQNPRHLVRRRGQEARLRCSPMKGHSHVYWYRQLPEEGLKFMVYLQKENIIDESGMPKERFSAEFPKEGPSILRIQQVVRGDSAAYFCASSRVYGGSSYEQYFGPGTRLTVT.

The chain links TRBV28 to TRBJ2-3; 7 nucleotides match TRBD1. J lost 3 bases, V lost 7 bases, and 7 bases had no gene match. The CDR3 runs to 14 residues. The germline V gene encodes CDR1 MDHEN and CDR2 SYDVKM. CDR3 in amino acids: CASTLQGWTDTQYF. The CDR3 nucleotides read TGTGCCAGCACCCTACAGGGGTGGACAGATACGCAGTATTTT.

V and J are TRBV7-5 and TRBJ2-7. TRBV7-5 is deemed a pseudogene. This CDR3 comprises 15 residues. In DNA form, the CDR3 reads TGTGTCAGAAGCTTAGAGGCTCCACTCTCCTACGAGCAGTACTTC. This translates into CVRSLEAPLSYEQYF.

This chain links TRBV11-2 with TRBJ2-7; no clear D. In germline, CDR1 is SGHAT, CDR2 FQNNGV. CDR3 length: 14 amino acids. V gave up 4 bases and J gave up 2 bases, with 12 bases separating them. The CDR3 DNA sequence: TGTGCCAGCAGCTCAGAGGCCTACGCCTACGAGCAGTACTTC. Its translation is CASSSEAYAYEQYF.

The chain combines TRBV11-2 with TRBJ1-4; possibly TRBD1 for D (5 bases). V lost 1 base, J lost 8 bases, and 17 bases lay in between. Germline assignment: CDR1 SGHAT and CDR2 FQNNGV. This CDR3 spans 16 amino acids. The CDR3 region is CASSLGGGIFPEKLFF. The CDR3 bases are TGTGCCAGCAGCTTAGGGGGGGGGATCTTTCCGGAAAAACTGTTTTTT.

The J gene is TRBJ1-6, the V gene TRBV6-6; TRBD1 might be the D (5 bases). This CDR3 is 14 amino acids long. V was clipped by 2 bases and J by 5 bases, with 7 bases between them. CDR1 and CDR2 from the germline V gene are MNHNY and SVGAGI (reference sequence). The CDR3 reads CASSYGGNNSPLHF. CDR3 DNA sequence: TGTGCCAGCAGTTACGGGGGTAATAATTCACCCCTCCACTTT.

V usage is TRBV6-5 and J usage is TRBJ1-3; D is undetermined. V dropped 4 bases and J dropped 0 bases, with 13 bases sitting between them. This CDR3 spans 16 amino acids. Germline-derived CDR1 and CDR2 are MNHEY and SVGAGI. The CDR3 region is CASSFVRPISGNTIYF. The CDR3 region has the DNA TGTGCCAGCAGTTTTGTCCGGCCAATCTCTGGAAACACCATATATTTT.

V and J are TRBV5-4 and TRBJ1-1, with TRBD1 as a possible D gene (6 bases). The V gene lost 5 bases and the J gene lost 1 base, with 12 bases spanning the gap. Germline V gene sequence: CDR1 SGHNT, CDR2 YYREEE (reference sequence). The CDR3 consists of 14 residues. CDR3 residues: CASSIGGKNTEAFF. In nucleotides, the CDR3 is TGTGCCAGCAGTATAGGGGGGAAGAACACTGAAGCTTTCTTT.

This clone was seen a handful of times. The V call is TRBV24-1, the J call TRBJ2-7; D might be TRBD1 or TRBD2, each matching 7 bases. The V end was cut by 1 base, the J end by 5 bases, with 11 bases between. CDR1 and CDR2 (germline): KGHDR, SFDVKD. CDR3 length: 14 residues. For the CDR3, the DNA is TGTGCCACCAGTGATTTTTCAGGGGGGGACGAGCAGTACTTC. The encoded protein is CATSDFSGGDEQYF.

V and J are TRBV10-3 and TRBJ2-6, with 9 bases identical to TRBD1. The CDR3 spans 16 residues. The germline V gene has CDR1 ENHRY and CDR2 SYGVKD. V was clipped by 2 bases and J by 7 bases; unmatched bases: 6. CDR3 in amino acids: CAISERGTGLANVLTF. The CDR3 nucleotides read TGTGCCATCAGTGAGAGGGGGACAGGGCTTGCCAACGTCCTGACTTTC.

This rearrangement joins TRBV19 to TRBJ1-2; TRBD1 aligns across 7 bases. The CDR3 spans 13 residues. The J segment lost 0 bases and the V segment lost 6 bases, leaving 1 base of the junction unmatched. The germline gives CDR1 LNHDA, CDR2 SQIVND (reference sequence). DNA of the CDR3: TGTGCCAGTAGGACAGGGCCTAACTATGGCTACACCTTC. Its translation is CASRTGPNYGYTF.

The chain couples TRBV7-9 to TRBJ1-1; a weak D match, TRBD1 (6 bases). Germline-derived CDR1 and CDR2 are SEHNR and FQNEAQ (reference sequence). V dropped 5 bases and J dropped 7 bases, with 14 bases sitting between them. The CDR3 runs to 13 residues. CDR3 sequence: CASSTMGGNEAFF. DNA of the CDR3: TGTGCCAGCAGCACGATGGGGGGCAATGAAGCTTTCTTT.

The chain links TRBV12-3 or TRBV12-4 to TRBJ1-5; D gene ambiguous. Trimming left V 3 bases short and J 5 bases short, with 8 bases between. This CDR3 comprises 13 residues. CDR3 region: CASSFGLYQPQHF. DNA for the CDR3: TGTGCCAGCAGTTTTGGACTTTATCAGCCCCAGCATTTT.